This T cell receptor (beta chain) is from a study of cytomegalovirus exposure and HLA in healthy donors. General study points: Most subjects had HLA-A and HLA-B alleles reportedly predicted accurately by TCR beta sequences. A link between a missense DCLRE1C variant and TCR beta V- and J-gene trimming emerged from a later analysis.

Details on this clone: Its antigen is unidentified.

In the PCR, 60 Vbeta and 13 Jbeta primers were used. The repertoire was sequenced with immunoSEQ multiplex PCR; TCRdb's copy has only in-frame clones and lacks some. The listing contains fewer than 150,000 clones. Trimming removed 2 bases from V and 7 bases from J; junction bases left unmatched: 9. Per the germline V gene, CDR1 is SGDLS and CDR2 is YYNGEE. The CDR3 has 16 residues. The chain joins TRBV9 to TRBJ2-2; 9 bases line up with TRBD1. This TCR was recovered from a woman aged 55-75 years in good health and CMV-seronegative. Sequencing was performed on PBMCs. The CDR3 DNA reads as TGTGCCAGCAGCGTTGCGGGACAGGGATTTAACGGGGAGCTGTTTTTT. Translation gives CASSVAGQGFNGELFF.